The 21 T cell receptor beta chains listed next were all sequenced from one sample in a study of cytomegalovirus exposure and HLA in healthy donors (dated by TCRdb to about 2017). Library creation used the immunoSEQ multiplex PCR assay. For the multiplex PCR, a mixture combining 60 forward primers for TCR Vbeta segments and 13 reverse primers for TCR Jbeta segments was used. Entries here come from immuneACCESS through TCRdb and include only in-frame sequences with V and J called. Some clones fail to appear in such tables; in the studies checked, an unresolved V gene covers under half of the shortfall, and the cause of the remainder is unknown. The sample includes around 140,000 clones, with about 78% observed a single time. The ten largest clones capture around 4.2% of the sample. The sample comprised PBMCs. The receptors originated from a man between 50 and 59 years old in good health and CMV-seropositive.

V is TRBV11-3 and J is TRBJ2-1; 8 bases agree with TRBD2. With V trimmed by 6 bases and J by 5 bases, 9 bases remained unmatched. CDR3 length: 15 residues. The germline gives CDR1 SGHNT, CDR2 YENEEA. The CDR3 region is CASRRVAGLDNEQFF. CDR3 DNA sequence: TGTGCCAGCAGGCGGGTAGCGGGACTCGACAATGAGCAGTTCTTC.

This clone was detected only a few times. The V call is TRBV6-6, the J call TRBJ2-3; 9 positions match TRBD2. Germline V CDR1 and CDR2: MNHNY, SVGAGI (reference sequence). V was pared by 6 bases and J by 2 bases, with 9 bases of the junction left unmatched. The CDR3 is made up of 16 amino acids. CDR3 nucleotides: TGTGCCAGCAGCCACGCCGCTAGCGGGGACACAGATACGCAGTATTTT. Translation: CASSHAASGDTDTQYF.

The rearrangement joins TRBV5-1 to TRBJ1-1; tentatively, D is TRBD1 (5 bases). The CDR3 loop spans 14 amino acids. Germline V gives CDR1 SGHRS, CDR2 YFSETQ. V lost 2 bases and J lost 3, with 11 bases in between. The CDR3 coding sequence is TGCGCCAGCAGCTTCGAAGGGGTTTACACTGAAGCTTTCTTT. Encoded protein: CASSFEGVYTEAFF.

The rearrangement links TRBV6-1 to TRBJ1-2, with 8 bases fitting TRBD1. The CDR3 contains 15 residues. With 6 bases clipped from V and 8 bases from J, the junction kept 14 bases outside the gene matches. Looked up from germline, CDR1 is MNHNS and CDR2 is SASEGT. The CDR3 sequence is CASRDPGQAPSGYTF. CDR3 sequence (DNA): TGTGCCAGCAGGGATCCGGGACAGGCACCTTCGGGCTACACCTTC.

Notes on this clone: Germline is not matched at one junction end, which may reflect a read error. The chain carries TRBV11-2 and TRBJ1-5; no clear D gene. This CDR3 comprises 14 residues. Germline V gene sequence: CDR1 SGHAT, CDR2 FQNNGV. CDR3: CASSPLVASGPQHF. In nucleotides, the CDR3 is TGCGCCAGCAGCCCGCTCGTAGCATCGGGGCCCCAGCATTTT. The whole variable domain, filled in from reference TRBV11-2 and TRBJ1-5, reads EAGVAQSPRYKIIEKRQSVAFWCNPISGHATLYWYQQILGQGPKLLIQFQNNGVVDDSQLPKDRFSAERLKGVDSTLKIQPAKLEDSAVYLCASSPLVASGPQHFGDGTRLSIL.

V gene TRBV5-6 combines with J gene TRBJ2-5; 7 bases fit TRBD1. The CDR3 loop spans 15 amino acids. The germline V gene has CDR1 SGHDT and CDR2 YYEEEE. J was trimmed by 1 base and V by 4 bases; bases with no gene match: 7. The CDR3 here is CASSVLQGTQETQYF. As DNA, the CDR3 is TGTGCCAGCAGCGTCCTACAGGGGACCCAAGAGACCCAGTACTTC.

A single count supports this clone. J is TRBJ2-7 and V is TRBV5-6; tentative D call: TRBD2 (6 bases). The CDR3 is made up of 15 amino acids. Germline-derived CDR1 and CDR2 are SGHDT and YYEEEE. V was shortened by 1 base and J by 3 bases, with 14 bases between the two germline ends. CDR3 residues: CASSLNGRPDYEQYF. The DNA for the CDR3 is TGTGCCAGCAGCTTGAATGGGAGGCCCGACTACGAGCAGTACTTC.

The chain has TRBV5-5 and TRBJ1-1, with 7 positions matching TRBD1. Germline V gene lookup returns CDR1 SGHKS and CDR2 YYEKEE (reference sequence). This CDR3 has 15 amino acids. V shed 4 bases and J 1 base; nucleotides not matched to a gene: 7. The CDR3 DNA reads as TGTGCCAGCAGCCTGACAGGGTTAAAGAACACTGAAGCTTTCTTT. As protein: CASSLTGLKNTEAFF.

The sample holds a few counts of this clone. V usage is TRBV5-6 and J usage is TRBJ1-2, with 7 nucleotides matching TRBD1. The CDR3 runs to 14 residues. Germline V lookup: CDR1 SGHDT, CDR2 YYEEEE. J lost 7 bases, V lost 4 bases, and 10 bases had no gene match. The CDR3 DNA reads TGTGCCAGCAGCCGACGACAGGGTACGGGTGGCTACACCTTC. Amino acid sequence: CASSRRQGTGGYTF.

This clone was seen once. This rearrangement joins TRBV6-6 to TRBJ2-1, with D possibly TRBD1 on 5 matching bases. The germline V gene encodes CDR1 MNHNY and CDR2 SVGAGI (reference sequence). This CDR3 has 13 residues. The V gene lost 1 base and the J gene lost 12 bases, with 13 bases spanning the gap. The CDR3 DNA sequence: TGTGCCAGCAGTTACTTGGGTGACAGTAGGCAGTTCTTC. It codes for CASSYLGDSRQFF.

This clone was picked up one time. The chain joins TRBV18 to TRBJ1-2; D is undetermined. The CDR3 sequence is 14 residues long. In germline, CDR1 is KGHSH, CDR2 LQKENI. V was cut by 2 bases and J by 5 bases, with 12 bases left in between. In DNA, the CDR3 is TGTGCCAGCTCACCAGAGGAGGGCCGGTATGGCTACACCTTC. Amino acid sequence: CASSPEEGRYGYTF.

V is TRBV27 and J is TRBJ2-5; 11 bases agree with TRBD2. The germline gives CDR1 MNHEY, CDR2 SMNVEV (reference sequence). This CDR3 contains 15 residues. After removal of 4 bases from V and 7 bases from J, the junction contained 8 bases not matched to a gene. For the CDR3, the DNA is TGTGCCAGCAGTTCCCGGACTAGCGGGTGGGGGACCCAGTACTTC. Protein sequence: CASSSRTSGWGTQYF.

The count of this clone is one. J is TRBJ2-1 and V is TRBV4-1, with 10 bases matching TRBD1. Trimming at V came to 1 base and at J to 6 bases, leaving 3 bases not matched to a gene. The CDR3 sequence is 15 residues long. Germline lookup yields CDR1 MGHRA and CDR2 YSYEKL. The CDR3 coding sequence is TGCGCCAGCAGCCAAGGACAGGGGGCGATCAATGAGCAGTTCTTC. Protein: CASSQGQGAINEQFF.

The chain combines TRBV11-3 with TRBJ2-2, with D perhaps TRBD1 (6 bases). V lost 3 bases to trimming and J lost 1 base, with 9 bases between them. This CDR3 contains 15 residues. Germline CDR1 is SGHNT and CDR2 is YENEEA. The CDR3 DNA follows: TGTGCCAGCAGCTTTGGGGGCGTGAACACCGGGGAGCTGTTTTTT. Protein: CASSFGGVNTGELFF.

The V gene is TRBV11-1, the J gene TRBJ1-2; a possible D gene is TRBD1 (6 bases). The CDR3 consists of 13 residues. V shed 4 bases and J shed 8 bases, with 14 bases lying between them. Germline CDR1 and CDR2: SGHAT and FQDESV (reference sequence). This CDR3 reads CASSSPGTSGYTF. CDR3 coding DNA: TGTGCCAGCAGCTCCCCAGGGACATCCGGCTACACCTTC.

V gene TRBV2 combines with J gene TRBJ2-4; 11 bases are shared with TRBD1. Germline V CDR1 and CDR2: SNHLY, FYNNEI. This CDR3 contains 14 residues. V shed 7 bases, J shed 6 bases, and the junction held 5 bases outside the gene matches. CDR3 in amino acids: CASIADRGRNIQYF. The DNA of the CDR3 is TGTGCCAGCATTGCGGACAGGGGGCGAAACATTCAGTACTTC.

This chain connects TRBV7-9 to TRBJ2-5, with 8 bases identical to TRBD2. V was clipped by 7 bases and J by 2 bases; unmatched bases: 6. This CDR3 region has 14 residues. CDR1 is SEHNR, CDR2 FQNEAQ, per germline (reference sequence). This chain's CDR3 is CASKTGGAQETQYF. In DNA, the CDR3 is TGTGCCAGCAAGACGGGGGGGGCTCAAGAGACCCAGTACTTC.

This rearrangement joins TRBV5-4 to TRBJ2-2, with D uncertain. This CDR3 is 16 amino acids long. The germline CDR1 and CDR2 sequences are SGHNT and YYREEE (reference sequence). Trimming took off 3 bases at V and 5 bases at J, with 17 bases between the two ends. CDR3: CASSSDTARRTGELFF. For the CDR3, the DNA is TGTGCCAGCAGCTCCGACACCGCCAGAAGGACCGGGGAGCTGTTTTTT.

The rearrangement joins TRBV5-4 to TRBJ2-1; the match to TRBD1 covers 8 bases. CDR3 length equals 16 residues. Germline V CDR1 and CDR2: SGHNT, YYREEE (reference sequence). Unmatched junction bases numbered 3, after V lost 1 base and J lost 0 bases. DNA of the CDR3: TGTGCCAGCAGCTTGCGGACAGGGAGCTCCTACAATGAGCAGTTCTTC. Translated: CASSLRTGSSYNEQFF.

The V call is TRBV5-1, the J call TRBJ2-1; D is perhaps TRBD2 (6 bases). The CDR3 covers 16 residues. In germline, CDR1 is SGHRS, CDR2 YFSETQ. Trimming took 0 bases from V and 8 from J, leaving 18 bases between them. CDR3 nucleotide sequence: TGCGCCAGCAGCTTGGGAGATCGATCGCCGGGGGATGAGCAGTTCTTC. This gives the protein CASSLGDRSPGDEQFF.

The chain couples TRBV6-5 to TRBJ1-3; D may be TRBD1 (5 bases). Germline V gene sequence: CDR1 MNHEY, CDR2 SVGAGI. Trimming left V 6 bases short and J 0 bases short, with 12 bases between. The CDR3 length is 15 residues. The CDR3: CASSRDGSSGNTIYF. The CDR3, as DNA: TGTGCCAGCAGCAGGGATGGAAGCTCTGGAAACACCATATATTTT.